The 10 T cell receptor beta chains reported below all come from one sample, sequenced in a study of technical replicates of blood from several donors. The table came from immunoSEQ multiplex PCR; TCRdb's copy has only in-frame clones and leaves some out. The sample yields roughly 14,000 clones, around 85% seen once. Sequencing was performed on PBMCs. The receptors here all came from a human donor in good health.

The chain links TRBV6-5 to TRBJ1-1; unclear D gene. This CDR3 is built from 14 residues. Trimming shortened V by 4 bases and J by 1 base, and 10 bases separated the two germline ends. Germline CDR1 is MNHEY and CDR2 is SVGAGI. In DNA form, the CDR3 reads TGTGCCAGCAGTTCTTGGGCCCAGAACACTGAAGCTTTCTTT. Its translation: CASSSWAQNTEAFF.

The chain recombines TRBV11-2 with TRBJ1-1; D not resolved. The CDR3 covers 13 residues. Germline CDR1 and CDR2: SGHAT and FQNNGV. The germline V and J ends were trimmed by 5 bases and 5 bases, with 12 bases remaining between them. For the CDR3, the DNA is TGTGCCAGCAGCCTCGCGGGGAGGACTGAAGCTTTCTTT. Its protein product is CASSLAGRTEAFF.

The chain carries TRBV6-1 and TRBJ1-1; D is uncertain. The CDR3 is made up of 11 amino acids. V dropped 6 bases and J dropped 5 bases, with 7 bases sitting between them. CDR1 and CDR2 from the germline V gene are MNHNS and SASEGT. The CDR3 DNA reads as TGTGCCAGCAGCCTGAGGACTGAAGCTTTCTTT. This translates into CASSLRTEAFF.

The V call is TRBV18, the J call TRBJ2-5, with D hard to call. Trimming removed 0 bases at V and 2 bases at J, with 7 bases between. The CDR3 length is 14 residues. Germline V gene sequence: CDR1 KGHSH, CDR2 LQKENI. The chain's CDR3 is CASSPPLQQETQYF. The CDR3 nucleotides are TGTGCCAGCTCACCACCGCTACAGCAAGAGACCCAGTACTTC. Full variable domain (remainder filled in from reference TRBV18 and TRBJ2-5): NAGVMQNPRHLVRRRGQEARLRCSPMKGHSHVYWYRQLPEEGLKFMVYLQKENIIDESGMPKERFSAEFPKEGPSILRIQQVVRGDSAAYFCASSPPLQQETQYFGPGTRLLVL.

The chain employs TRBV18 and TRBJ2-1; TRBD2 is a possible D gene (6 bases). Trimming took 3 bases from V and 3 from J, leaving 12 bases between them. The CDR3 loop spans 15 amino acids. Germline V gives CDR1 KGHSH, CDR2 LQKENI. This chain's CDR3 is CASSPLSGDYNEQFF. CDR3 bases: TGTGCCAGCTCACCGCTTTCGGGGGACTACAATGAGCAGTTCTTC.

V gene TRBV5-1 combines with J gene TRBJ1-1; D is unresolved. CDR3 length: 15 residues. The germline CDR1 and CDR2 sequences are SGHRS and YFSETQ. V lost 3 bases and J lost 6, with 18 bases in between. Here the CDR3 reads CASSSGPMGDAEAFF. The CDR3, as DNA: TGCGCCAGCAGCTCCGGACCCATGGGAGACGCTGAAGCTTTCTTT.

The chain joins TRBV27 to TRBJ2-1; D perhaps matches TRBD2 (6 bases). V was clipped by 7 bases and J by 5 bases, with 15 bases between them. Germline-derived CDR1 and CDR2 are MNHEY and SMNVEV (reference sequence). The CDR3 loop spans 14 amino acids. DNA of the CDR3: TGTGCCAGCACCATGACCGGGAGTGACAATGAGCAGTTCTTC. This gives the protein CASTMTGSDNEQFF.

The chain is built from TRBV5-1 and TRBJ2-2; D not resolved. Trimming cost V 3 bases and J 4 bases, with 13 bases left between them. Looked up from germline, CDR1 is SGHRS and CDR2 is YFSETQ. This CDR3 has 15 residues. The CDR3 nucleotides read TGCGCCAGCAGCTCCGTGGCAGACTCCACCGGGGAGCTGTTTTTT. Residues: CASSSVADSTGELFF.

V is TRBV30 and J is TRBJ1-4; tentative D call: TRBD1 (6 bases). Trimming pared 1 base from V and 7 bases from J, leaving 25 bases between. Per the germline V gene, CDR1 is GTSNPN and CDR2 is SVGIG (reference sequence). The CDR3 consists of 18 residues. The CDR3 DNA is TGTGCCTGGAGTGGTGTGGGGGACATCCTCTTACCCGTTGAAAAACTGTTTTTT. Its protein is CAWSGVGDILLPVEKLFF.

The chain recombines TRBV5-1 with TRBJ2-2; 9 bases match TRBD2. The CDR3 is 15 amino acids. With 1 base clipped from V and 5 bases from J, the junction kept 3 bases outside the gene matches. The germline V gene has CDR1 SGHRS and CDR2 YFSETQ. The CDR3 is CASSLRLAETGELFF. As DNA, the CDR3 is TGCGCCAGCAGCTTGCGACTAGCGGAGACCGGGGAGCTGTTTTTT.